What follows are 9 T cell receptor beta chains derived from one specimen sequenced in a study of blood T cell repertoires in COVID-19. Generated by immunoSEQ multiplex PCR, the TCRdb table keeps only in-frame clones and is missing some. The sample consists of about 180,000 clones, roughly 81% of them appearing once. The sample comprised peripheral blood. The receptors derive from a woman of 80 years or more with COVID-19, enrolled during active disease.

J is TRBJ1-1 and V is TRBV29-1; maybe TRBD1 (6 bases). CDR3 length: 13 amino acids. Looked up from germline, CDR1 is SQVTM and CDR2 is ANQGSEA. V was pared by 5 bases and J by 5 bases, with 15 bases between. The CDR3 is CSVMKQGRTEAFF. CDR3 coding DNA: TGCAGCGTTATGAAACAGGGTAGGACTGAAGCTTTCTTT.

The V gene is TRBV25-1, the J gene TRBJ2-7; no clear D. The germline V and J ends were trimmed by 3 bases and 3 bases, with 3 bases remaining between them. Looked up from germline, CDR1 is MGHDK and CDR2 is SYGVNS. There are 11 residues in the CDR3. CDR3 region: CASSDYYEQYF. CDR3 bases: TGTGCCAGCAGTGATTACTACGAGCAGTACTTC.

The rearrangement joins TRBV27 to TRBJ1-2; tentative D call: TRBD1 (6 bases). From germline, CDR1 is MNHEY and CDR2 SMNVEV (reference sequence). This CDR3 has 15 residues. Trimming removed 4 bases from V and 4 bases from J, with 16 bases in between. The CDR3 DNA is TGTGCCAGCAGTTCGTCAGGGGATGCGAGCTATGGCTACACCTTC. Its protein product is CASSSSGDASYGYTF.

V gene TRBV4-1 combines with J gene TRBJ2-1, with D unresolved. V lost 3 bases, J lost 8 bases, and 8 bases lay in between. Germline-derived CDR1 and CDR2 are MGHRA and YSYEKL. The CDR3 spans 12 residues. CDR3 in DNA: TGCGCCAGCAGCCACCCCCTCTATGAGCAGTTCTTC. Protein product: CASSHPLYEQFF.

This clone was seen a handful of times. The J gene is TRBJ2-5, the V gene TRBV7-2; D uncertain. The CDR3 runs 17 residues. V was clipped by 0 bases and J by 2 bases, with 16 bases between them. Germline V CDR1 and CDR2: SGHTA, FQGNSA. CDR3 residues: CASSLAPRRQRQETQYF. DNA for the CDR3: TGTGCCAGCAGCTTAGCTCCAAGGCGACAAAGACAAGAGACCCAGTACTTC.

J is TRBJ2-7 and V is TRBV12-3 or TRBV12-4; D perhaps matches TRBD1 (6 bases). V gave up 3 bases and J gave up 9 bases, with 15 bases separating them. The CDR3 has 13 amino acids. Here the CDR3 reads CASSFPGALGQYF. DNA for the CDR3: TGTGCCAGCAGTTTCCCAGGGGCTCTGGGGCAGTACTTC.

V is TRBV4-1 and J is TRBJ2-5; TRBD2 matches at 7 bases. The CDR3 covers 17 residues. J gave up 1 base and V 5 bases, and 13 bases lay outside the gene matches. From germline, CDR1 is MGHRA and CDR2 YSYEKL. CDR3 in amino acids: CASSGRDGRGSQETQYF. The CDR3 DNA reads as TGCGCCAGCAGCGGCCGGGACGGGCGGGGGAGCCAAGAGACCCAGTACTTC.

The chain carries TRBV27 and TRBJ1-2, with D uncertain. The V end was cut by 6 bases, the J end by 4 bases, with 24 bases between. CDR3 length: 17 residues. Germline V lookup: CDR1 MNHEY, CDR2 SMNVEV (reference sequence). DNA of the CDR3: TGTGCCAGCAGCCGCCCCCCGGGGTCCCCATCCTTCTATGGCTACACCTTC. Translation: CASSRPPGSPSFYGYTF.

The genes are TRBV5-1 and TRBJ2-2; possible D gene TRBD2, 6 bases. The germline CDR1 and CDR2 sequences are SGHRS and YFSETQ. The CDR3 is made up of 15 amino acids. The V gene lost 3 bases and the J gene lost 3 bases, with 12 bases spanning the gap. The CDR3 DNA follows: TGCGCCAGCAGCTACGGGACTTCTGACACCGGGGAGCTGTTTTTT. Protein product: CASSYGTSDTGELFF.